This entry lists 29 T cell receptor beta chains sequenced from one sample in a study of early T cells in non-severe SARS-CoV-2 infection. TCRdb recomputed calls from the 5' RACE reads with MiXCR, one row per CDR3 protein. The sample holds about 110,000 distinct CDR3 sequences, around 10% seen once. Sequenced material: whole blood. Source of these receptors: an adult who was a healthcare worker with PCR-confirmed SARS-CoV-2 infection or an uninfected control (not recorded which).

V gene TRBV6-2 or TRBV6-3 combines with J gene TRBJ2-1, with D perhaps matching TRBD2 (5 bases). CDR1 and CDR2 (germline): MNHEY, SVGEGT. This CDR3 contains 13 residues. Trimming removed 2 bases at V and 14 bases at J, with 16 bases between. This CDR3 reads CASSYADLPREFF. As DNA, the CDR3 is TGTGCCAGCAGTTACGCGGACCTCCCGCGGGAGTTCTTC.

This clonotype was seen repeatedly, ten times or more. V is TRBV12-3 or TRBV12-4 and J is TRBJ2-3; D gene ambiguous. The CDR3 extends over 18 amino acids. The V end lost 6 bases, the J end lost 4 bases, and 26 bases lay between the germline ends. CDR3 loop: CASRRIRVGVGGSDTQYF. In DNA form, the CDR3 reads TGTGCCAGCAGACGAATAAGAGTAGGAGTGGGTGGTTCAGATACGCAGTATTTT.

This clonotype was recorded at least ten times. The genes are TRBV2 and TRBJ1-1; no clear D. V lost 6 bases and J lost 8, with 7 bases in between. The CDR3 totals 10 residues. From germline, CDR1 is SNHLY and CDR2 FYNNEI. This CDR3 reads CASRSWEAFF. In nucleotides, the CDR3 is TGTGCCAGCAGAAGTTGGGAAGCTTTCTTT. Full variable domain (remainder filled in from reference TRBV2 and TRBJ1-1): EPEVTQTPSHQVTQMGQEVILRCVPISNHLYFYWYRQILGQKVEFLVSFYNNEISEKSEIFDDQFSVERPDGSNFTLKIRSTKLEDSAMYFCASRSWEAFFGQGTRLTVV.

This clonotype was counted at least ten times. The gene calls are TRBV28 and TRBJ1-5, with D unresolved. The V end was cut by 4 bases, the J end by 7 bases, with 11 bases between. The CDR3 contains 13 residues. Germline V CDR1 and CDR2: MDHEN, SYDVKM. The CDR3, as DNA: TGTGCCAGCAGTTCCGATCGGACCCAGCCCCAGCATTTT. It specifies CASSSDRTQPQHF.

This clonotype was counted only a few times. This chain uses TRBV12-3 or TRBV12-4 with TRBJ1-1; TRBD1 matches 9 bases. CDR3 length: 13 amino acids. The V and J ends lost 4 bases and 10 bases, in that order; junction bases with no gene match: 7. CDR3 region: CASSSLGQGTAFF. CDR3 in DNA: TGTGCCAGCAGTTCTTTAGGACAGGGGACAGCTTTCTTT.

This clonotype came up a few times. The chain couples TRBV29-1 to TRBJ2-1; D perhaps matches TRBD2 (5 bases). This CDR3 is 12 amino acids long. Germline assignment: CDR1 SQVTM and CDR2 ANQGSEA. Trimming took 0 bases from V and 7 from J, leaving 7 bases between them. CDR3 bases: TGCAGCGTTGAAGACGGGATTAATGAGCAGTTCTTC. Amino acids: CSVEDGINEQFF.

This chain joins TRBV28 and TRBJ2-4, with 9 bases lining up with TRBD1. The ends lost 6 bases at V and 2 bases at J; junction bases unmatched: 8. CDR1 is MDHEN and CDR2 is SYDVKM in the germline V gene. The CDR3 runs 16 residues. In nucleotides, the CDR3 is TGTGCCAGCAGAAGAACAGGGGGCGAAACCAAAAACATTCAGTACTTC. It translates to CASRRTGGETKNIQYF.

This clonotype was seen a handful of times. The chain employs TRBV29-1 and TRBJ2-2; possibly TRBD2 for D (6 bases). The CDR3 loop spans 12 amino acids. With 8 bases removed from V and 1 base from J, the gap between germline ends came to 8 bases. Germline V CDR1 and CDR2: SQVTM, ANQGSEA. CDR3 DNA sequence: TGCAGCTCCGGGGGGAACACCGGGGAGCTGTTTTTT. Translating gives CSSGGNTGELFF.

A few counts support this clonotype. The gene calls are TRBV7-9 and TRBJ2-1; TRBD2 aligns across 12 bases. V was pared by 2 bases and J by 9 bases, with 5 bases of the junction left unmatched. CDR1 SEHNR and CDR2 FQNEAQ come from the germline V gene (reference sequence). CDR3 size: 15 residues. CDR3 in DNA: TGTGCCAGCAGCTTACGACTAGCGGGAGACGGTGAGCAGTTCTTC. Translating it yields CASSLRLAGDGEQFF.

This rearrangement joins TRBV5-1 to TRBJ1-5, with TRBD1 as a possible D gene (5 bases). Germline V gives CDR1 SGHRS, CDR2 YFSETQ. V was cut by 0 bases and J by 0 bases, with 7 bases left in between. This CDR3 comprises 15 residues. CDR3 nucleotides: TGCGCCAGCAGCTTGGCGGGGGATAGCAATCAGCCCCAGCATTTT. Translating gives CASSLAGDSNQPQHF.

This rearrangement joins TRBV7-9 to TRBJ2-1, with TRBD2 matching over 15 bases. The CDR3 totals 18 residues. V was clipped by 5 bases and J by 7 bases; unmatched bases: 12. Per the germline V gene, CDR1 is SEHNR and CDR2 is FQNEAQ (reference sequence). The CDR3 DNA reads TGTGCCAGCAGCGCCACTGGGGGACTAGCGGGAGGATGGAATGAGCAGTTCTTC. Translation: CASSATGGLAGGWNEQFF.

The chain carries TRBV30 and TRBJ1-1; D ambiguous. This CDR3 has 13 amino acids. CDR1 is GTSNPN, CDR2 SVGIG, per germline (reference sequence). V shed 2 bases and J shed 4 bases, with 11 bases lying between them. CDR3 amino acids: CAWSTGPSTEAFF. The CDR3 coding sequence is TGTGCCTGGAGTACTGGGCCGAGCACTGAAGCTTTCTTT.

This clonotype has only a few counts. The chain recombines TRBV7-9 with TRBJ2-2; 7 bases map to TRBD2. With V trimmed by 4 bases and J by 4 bases, 21 bases remained unmatched. The CDR3 loop spans 20 amino acids. CDR1 is SEHNR, CDR2 FQNEAQ, per germline (reference sequence). The CDR3 reads CASSSAGGIMGRSRTGELFF. The CDR3 nucleotides read TGTGCCAGCAGCTCGGCCGGGGGGATCATGGGCCGCTCGCGCACCGGGGAGCTGTTTTTT. Filled out from reference TRBV7-9 and TRBJ2-2, the complete variable domain reads DTGVSQNPRHKITKRGQNVTFRCDPISEHNRLYWYRQTLGQGPEFLTYFQNEAQLEKSRLLSDRFSAERPKGSFSTLEIQRTEQGDSAMYLCASSSAGGIMGRSRTGELFFGEGSRLTVL.

Only a few counts were recorded for this clonotype. The chain employs TRBV3-1 and TRBJ2-7, with D perhaps assigned TRBD1 or TRBD2 (5 bases each). Trimming removed 4 bases from V and 6 bases from J, with 10 bases in between. The CDR3 has 12 amino acids. In germline, CDR1 is LGHDT, CDR2 YNNKEL (reference sequence). Here the CDR3 reads CASSLRDAEQYF. For the CDR3, the DNA is TGTGCCAGCAGCCTCCGGGACGCCGAGCAGTACTTC.

This clonotype was counted at least ten times. This chain connects TRBV10-3 to TRBJ2-7; 7 nucleotides line up with TRBD2. The CDR3 has 16 residues. Losses at the gene ends were 8 bases for V and 5 bases for J; bases not matched to a gene: 18. Looked up from germline, CDR1 is ENHRY and CDR2 is SYGVKD. CDR3 coding DNA: TGTGCCATCCGCCCTTCGTGGGCGGGAGACATAAACGAGCAGTACTTC. This translates into CAIRPSWAGDINEQYF.

This chain joins TRBV7-9 and TRBJ2-3; tentative D call: TRBD2 (5 bases). Germline V lookup: CDR1 SEHNR, CDR2 FQNEAQ (reference sequence). This CDR3 is 16 amino acids long. Trimming shortened V by 5 bases and J by 2 bases, and 17 bases separated the two germline ends. Written as DNA, the CDR3 is TGTGCCAGCAGCCTTCGTCGGGGAACATTCACAGATACGCAGTATTTT. This gives the protein CASSLRRGTFTDTQYF.

The chain links TRBV12-3 or TRBV12-4 to TRBJ2-1, with a weak D call TRBD2 (6 bases). The CDR3 totals 16 residues. V gave up 4 bases and J gave up 1 base, with 14 bases separating them. The CDR3 loop is CASSWRLEGSYNEQFF. CDR3 nucleotides: TGTGCCAGCAGTTGGAGACTAGAGGGTTCCTACAATGAGCAGTTCTTC.

This chain uses TRBV7-4 with TRBJ2-1; a weak D match, TRBD1 (6 bases). In germline, CDR1 is SGHVT, CDR2 SQSDAQ. Between the trimmed V and J ends, which lost 5 bases and 4 bases, there was a span of 15 bases. The CDR3 loop spans 15 amino acids. The CDR3 reads CASSPFPTGYNEQFF. CDR3 sequence (DNA): TGTGCCAGCAGCCCTTTTCCGACAGGATACAATGAGCAGTTCTTC.

The chain is built from TRBV7-8 and TRBJ2-4, with D possibly matching TRBD1 (6 bases). V lost 1 base, J lost 0 bases, and 10 bases lay in between. Looked up from germline, CDR1 is SGHVS and CDR2 is FQNEAQ. This CDR3 has 16 amino acids. The CDR3 here is CASSLGTVIAKNIQYF. DNA for the CDR3: TGTGCCAGCAGCTTAGGGACAGTGATAGCCAAAAACATTCAGTACTTC.

This clonotype was seen many times. The chain has TRBV20-1 and TRBJ2-2; possibly TRBD1 for D (5 bases). The CDR3 runs to 16 residues. V lost 4 bases and J 2 bases, leaving 17 bases between the germline ends. Germline-derived CDR1 and CDR2 are DFQATT and SNEGSKA (reference sequence). In DNA form, the CDR3 reads TGCAGTGCTACCTCTCTTAGACAGAGAAACACCGGGGAGCTGTTTTTT. Translating gives CSATSLRQRNTGELFF.

This clonotype was observed at least ten times. The chain recombines TRBV12-3 or TRBV12-4 with TRBJ1-1; no definite D call. CDR3 length equals 14 residues. V gave up 7 bases and J gave up 1 base, with 13 bases separating them. DNA for the CDR3: TGTGCCAGCACCAAAGGTGTGGAGAACACTGAAGCTTTCTTT. The encoded protein is CASTKGVENTEAFF.

Ten or more counts support this clonotype. The chain has TRBV12-3 or TRBV12-4 and TRBJ2-2; D possibly corresponds to TRBD1 (6 bases). CDR3 size: 13 residues. Trimming stripped 8 bases from V and 5 bases from J, with 12 bases between. The CDR3 DNA reads as TGTGCCAGCCGTCCTACAGGGACCGGGGAGCTGTTTTTT. It is translated as CASRPTGTGELFF.

This clonotype came up many times. J is TRBJ2-2 and V is TRBV7-2, with D possibly being TRBD1 (5 bases). CDR3 length equals 15 residues. The germline gives CDR1 SGHTA, CDR2 FQGNSA. The V gene lost 3 bases and the J gene lost 4 bases, with 12 bases spanning the gap. The CDR3 sequence: CASSLEGVGTGELFF. As DNA, the CDR3 is TGTGCCAGCAGCTTGGAAGGGGTTGGCACCGGGGAGCTGTTTTTT.

The chain recombines TRBV29-1 with TRBJ2-1; D gene ambiguous. This CDR3 comprises 15 residues. Germline V gene lookup returns CDR1 SQVTM and CDR2 ANQGSEA. The V and J ends lost 5 bases and 3 bases respectively, with 17 bases between them. The CDR3, as DNA: TGCAGCGTTAGGGCCGATACCCAGAGCTACAATGAGCAGTTCTTC. Protein product: CSVRADTQSYNEQFF.

This clonotype was seen ten or more times. This rearrangement joins TRBV5-1 to TRBJ2-7; D unresolved. Trimming took 5 bases from V and 6 from J, leaving 12 bases between them. Looked up from germline, CDR1 is SGHRS and CDR2 is YFSETQ. This CDR3 spans 12 amino acids. CDR3 region: CASRSEAGEQYF. As DNA, the CDR3 is TGCGCCAGCAGAAGTGAAGCCGGCGAGCAGTACTTC.

The chain couples TRBV29-1 to TRBJ2-3; D unresolved. V was trimmed by 7 bases and J by 4 bases, leaving 9 bases between them. The length of the CDR3 is 11 residues. Looked up from germline, CDR1 is SQVTM and CDR2 is ANQGSEA. The chain's CDR3 is CSAPTADTQYF. CDR3 coding DNA: TGCAGCGCCCCGACGGCAGATACGCAGTATTTT.

This clonotype has just one count. The chain employs TRBV28 and TRBJ2-4; 10 bases fit TRBD1. This CDR3 is 12 amino acids long. V shed 10 bases and J 7 bases; nucleotides not matched to a gene: 4. CDR1 is MDHEN, CDR2 SYDVKM, per germline. The CDR3: CATGQGSNIQYF. CDR3 coding DNA: TGTGCCACGGGACAGGGGTCGAACATTCAGTACTTC.

This clonotype has a count of ten or more. The V gene is TRBV19, the J gene TRBJ1-5; D gene ambiguous. The germline CDR1 and CDR2 sequences are LNHDA and SQIVND (reference sequence). This CDR3 has 15 amino acids. V gave up 7 bases and J gave up 4 bases, with 17 bases separating them. CDR3 in amino acids: CASTTQTTENQPQHF. The CDR3 DNA follows: TGTGCCAGTACCACCCAGACGACCGAAAATCAGCCCCAGCATTTT. The complete variable domain, with remaining parts taken from reference TRBV19 and TRBJ1-5, reads DGGITQSPKYLFRKEGQNVTLSCEQNLNHDAMYWYRQDPGQGLRLIYYSQIVNDFQKGDIAEGYSVSREKKESFPLTVTSAQKNPTAFYLCASTTQTTENQPQHFGDGTRLSIL.

J is TRBJ1-1 and V is TRBV10-3, with D unresolved. Trimming took off 8 bases at V and 3 bases at J, with 19 bases between the two ends. Per germline, CDR1 ENHRY and CDR2 SYGVKD. This CDR3 is 15 amino acids long. CDR3 DNA sequence: TGTGCCATCGGTCGAACAGACGAGAGGGACACTGAAGCTTTCTTT. Its protein product is CAIGRTDERDTEAFF.